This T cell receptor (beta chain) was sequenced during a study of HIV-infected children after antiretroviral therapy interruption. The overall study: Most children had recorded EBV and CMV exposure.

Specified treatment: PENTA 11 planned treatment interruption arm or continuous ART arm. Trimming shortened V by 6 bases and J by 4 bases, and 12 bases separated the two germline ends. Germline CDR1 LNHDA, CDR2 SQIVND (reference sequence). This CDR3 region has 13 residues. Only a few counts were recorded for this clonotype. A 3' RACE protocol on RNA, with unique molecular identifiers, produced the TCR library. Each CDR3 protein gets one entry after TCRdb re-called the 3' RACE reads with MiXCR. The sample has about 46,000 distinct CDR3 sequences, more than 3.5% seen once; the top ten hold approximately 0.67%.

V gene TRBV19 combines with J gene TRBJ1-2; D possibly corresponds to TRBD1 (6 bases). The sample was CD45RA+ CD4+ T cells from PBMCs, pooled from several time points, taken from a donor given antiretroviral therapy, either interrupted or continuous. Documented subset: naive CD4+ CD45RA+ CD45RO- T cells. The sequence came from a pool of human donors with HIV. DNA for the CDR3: TGTGCCAGTAGCGCAACAGGGCTCTATGGCTACACCTTC. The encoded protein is CASSATGLYGYTF. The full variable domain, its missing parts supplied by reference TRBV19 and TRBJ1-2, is DGGITQSPKYLFRKEGQNVTLSCEQNLNHDAMYWYRQDPGQGLRLIYYSQIVNDFQKGDIAEGYSVSREKKESFPLTVTSAQKNPTAFYLCASSATGLYGYTFGSGTRLTVV.